These 8 T cell receptor beta chains share one sample of origin, sequenced in a study of vaccination and CD4 T cells after COVID-19. These receptors have no identified antigens. With the Oncomine TCR Beta short-read assay, DNA from cultured CD4+ T cells was sequenced. TCRdb independently ran MiXCR on the PCR reads; one entry per CDR3 protein. Of more than 10,000 distinct CDR3 sequences in the sample, around 56% were seen once. This sample's treatment: roughly 11-day PBMC culture with coronavirus spike peptide pools or control peptides (ViraFEST assay). Sequencing was done on a sample of CD4+ T cells from blood, cultured in vitro. All receptors derive from a human donor who had recovered from COVID-19.

The V call is TRBV5-1, the J call TRBJ2-2, with TRBD2 matching 7 bases. CDR1 and CDR2 from the germline V gene are SGHRS and YFSETQ. This CDR3 is built from 15 residues. The junction had 9 bases not matched to a gene; V was cut back by 7 bases and J by 3 bases. CDR3 in DNA: TGCGCCAGCCGCCAAGGGAGGGCGGACACCGGGGAGCTGTTTTTT. Amino acid sequence: CASRQGRADTGELFF.

This clonotype occurred a few times. The chain recombines TRBV7-2 with TRBJ1-5; D gene unclear. CDR1 and CDR2 from the germline V gene are SGHTA and FQGNSA. The CDR3 extends over 13 amino acids. V shed 5 bases and J shed 3 bases, with 8 bases lying between them. In DNA, the CDR3 is TGTGCCAGCAGCCCTAGTTACAATCAGCCCCAGCATTTT. This encodes CASSPSYNQPQHF.

In nucleotides, the CDR3 is TGCGCCAGCAGTGGGCCGGGAAAGAACACTGAAGCTTTCTTT. Its translation: CASSGPGKNTEAFF. The rearrangement joins TRBV10-1 to TRBJ1-1; D gene uncertain. V was shortened by 4 bases and J by 1 base, with 10 bases between the two germline ends. The CDR3 spans 14 residues. CDR1 and CDR2 (germline): WNHNN, SYGVQD (reference sequence).

The CDR3 bases are TGTGCCTGGAGTGGACAGGGAGTAATTGGCTACACCTTC. It encodes CAWSGQGVIGYTF. This sequence joins TRBV30 and TRBJ1-2; 7 bases agree with TRBD1. The junction had 6 bases not matched to a gene; V was cut back by 1 base and J by 7 bases. Germline V gene sequence: CDR1 GTSNPN, CDR2 SVGIG (reference sequence). This CDR3 comprises 13 residues.

The chain joins TRBV6-5 to TRBJ1-5; D is perhaps TRBD1 (5 bases). V lost 3 bases, J lost 6 bases, and 21 bases lay in between. Germline CDR1 MNHEY, CDR2 SVGAGI. The CDR3 has 17 amino acids. Written as DNA, the CDR3 is TGTGCCAGCAGTTATACCATCGTCGGGACCAGAATTCAGCCCCAGCATTTT. Its translation: CASSYTIVGTRIQPQHF.

This clonotype appeared a few times. The rearrangement uses TRBV6-1 and TRBJ1-6; no clear D. Germline V gives CDR1 MNHNS, CDR2 SASEGT. Trimming took 6 bases from V and 9 from J, leaving 12 bases between them. The CDR3 is 13 residues long. This CDR3 is CASSLNVGSPLHF. The DNA for the CDR3 is TGTGCCAGCAGCCTAAACGTGGGTTCACCCCTCCACTTT.

The gene calls are TRBV7-2 and TRBJ1-6; no definite D call. V dropped 2 bases and J dropped 5 bases, with 7 bases sitting between them. The CDR3 covers 14 residues. Germline V CDR1 and CDR2: SGHTA, FQGNSA. DNA of the CDR3: TGTGCCAGCAGCTTACTGGGCCATAATTCACCCCTCCACTTT. It yields the protein CASSLLGHNSPLHF.

V gene TRBV27 combines with J gene TRBJ1-6; D unclear. The CDR3 spans 15 residues. Germline loops: CDR1 MNHEY, CDR2 SMNVEV (reference sequence). The germline V and J ends were trimmed by 7 bases and 0 bases, with 10 bases remaining between them. CDR3 protein: CASKERSSYNSPLHF. The CDR3 nucleotides are TGTGCCAGCAAGGAGAGATCCTCCTATAATTCACCCCTCCACTTT.